Detailed here is one TCR beta chain. The specificity of this receptor is unknown. A read error is possible here, since a much larger clone lies one base away. Since no conserved phenylalanine or tryptophan closes the CDR3, a read error is the likely cause. Ophthalmopathy patients had moderately to severely active disease, Clinical Activity Score of at least 3, NOSPECS grade of at least 4, and duration under 3 months. Any patient with an uncontrolled infection, another autoimmune disease, pregnancy or lactation was excluded. Diagnoses were based on clinical symptoms, serum thyroxine and TRAb, thyroid ultrasound and orbital computed tomography. PBMCs were isolated from approximately 10 ml of fresh peripheral blood by Ficoll-Paque density gradient centrifugation. Trizol reagent was used to extract total RNA, and RNA quality was then checked on an Agilent 2100 Bioanalyzer. TCR beta CDR3 regions were amplified from RNA transcripts. The first round of RT-PCR for the TCR CDR3 was performed with the HTBI primer set and the Qiagen OneStep RT-PCR kit. Libraries were constructed in a second round of multiplex PCR, after which size selection and purification were carried out. Paired-end sequencing of the libraries was performed with 100 bp reads on an Illumina HiSeq2000. The original methods were these. SOAPnuke was used to process the raw data, removing reads that contained adapters or uncalled bases, had a mean Phred below 15, or lacked an exact match to the constant primer or identifier. COPE v1.2.5 was used to merge high-quality paired reads, and clonotypes were defined as unique nucleotide sequences. MiTCR v1.1 was used to align clonotypes to the IMGT TRBV, TRBD and TRBJ reference segments. The analysis was restricted to V-J combinations with a frequency above 0.0001, which together covered 99% to 99.2% of the repertoires. A TCS score was defined as the ratio of F50 (clonal expansion) to E x V (chaos), with BLOSUM62-based TCRdist applied between CDR3 peptides within each V-J. Welch's t-statistics and random forest reduced 500 to 650 V-J features to 10 to 15, which were used in a naive Bayes classifier (R e1071). TCRdb trimmed the raw reads at Q25, called clones with MiXCR and kept productive beta chains. Each CDR3 protein appears once, grouped with its most common genes and DNA. V and J calls and clone size were set by TCRdb, not the authors. For this sample the table gives roughly 600,000 distinct CDR3 sequences, of which about 14% were detected only once. The ten largest make up 12% of the sample.

The entry originates in a study of T cells in Graves' hyperthyroidism and ophthalmopathy (dated by TCRdb to between 2018 and 2020). Regarding the complete study: Peripheral blood was sampled at the time of initial diagnosis, prior to any treatment. The 75 to 100 discovery patients were randomly split 7:3 into training and test sets. The paper describes TCR Vbeta CDR3 sequencing of 135 peripheral blood samples, made up of some 40 ophthalmopathy patients, roughly 80 hyperthyroidism patients and 17 progressor patients. Thyroid tissue and blood T-cell repertoires from six Graves' hyperthyroidism patients were also compared in the study. A discovery cohort of 95 to 100 patients, approximately 45 with Graves' ophthalmopathy and approximately 57 with stable Graves' hyperthyroidism, was used to find distinguishing TCR V-J signatures. Prospective prediction of ophthalmopathy was tested in an independent validation cohort consisting of fewer than 20 hyperthyroidism patients and 15 or so patients who later progressed to ophthalmopathy. After sampling, hyperthyroidism patients received methimazole starting at 30 mg daily, and ophthalmopathy patients received high-dose intravenous methylprednisolone.

Including both end residues, the CDR3 is 12 amino acids long. Just the 36-base CDR3 DNA is kept, in frame starting at base 1. V and J are truncated by 1 base and 7 bases respectively, leaving an intervening sequence of 10 bases. CDR1 and CDR2 were assigned from the germline V gene (reference sequence) as GTSNPN and SVGIG. What the study reported, not specific to this receptor: Most expanded thyroid clonotypes (frequency above 0.001) were also found in blood, which suggests that blood repertoires may mirror thyroid immune responses. In validation, the model predicted progression to ophthalmopathy a median of roughly 6.1 months before onset, with approximately 71% sensitivity and about 75% specificity. Ophthalmopathy was separated from stable hyperthyroidism by a 13 V-J signature model, with approximately 90% sensitivity and about 81% specificity obtained in cross-validation and 80%/75% obtained in testing. No statistical method was used to set the sample size in advance, and investigators knew the group allocation.

The chain was built from TRBV30 and TRBJ1-1; no confident D gene assignment can be made. This sequence originates from a woman aged 50 to 60 with Graves' ophthalmopathy. Material: blood. The sequenced DNA: TGTGCCTGGAGTGGGAAAACTGTTGAAGCTTTCCTT. Its translation reads: CAWSGKTVEAFL.